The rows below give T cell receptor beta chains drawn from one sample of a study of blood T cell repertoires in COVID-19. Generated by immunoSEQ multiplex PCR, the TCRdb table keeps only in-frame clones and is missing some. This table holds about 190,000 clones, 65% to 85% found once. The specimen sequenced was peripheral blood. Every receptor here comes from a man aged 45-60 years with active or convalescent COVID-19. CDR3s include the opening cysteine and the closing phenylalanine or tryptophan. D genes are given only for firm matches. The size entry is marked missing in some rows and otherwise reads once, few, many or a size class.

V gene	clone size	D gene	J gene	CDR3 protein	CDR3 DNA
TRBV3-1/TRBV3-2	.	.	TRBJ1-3	CASSQGGDGNTIYF	TGTGCCAGCAGCCAAGGGGGAGATGGAAACACCATATATTTT
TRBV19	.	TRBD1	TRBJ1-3	CASSTGQVNSGNTIYF	TGTGCCAGTAGTACCGGACAGGTTAACTCTGGAAACACCATATATTTT
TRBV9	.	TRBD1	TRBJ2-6	CASNGPGQGAPGANVLTF	TGTGCCAGCAACGGGCCGGGACAGGGGGCGCCTGGGGCCAACGTCCTGACTTTC
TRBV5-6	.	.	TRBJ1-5	CASSLAGLSNQPQHF	TGTGCCAGCAGCTTGGCAGGGCTCAGCAATCAGCCCCAGCATTTT
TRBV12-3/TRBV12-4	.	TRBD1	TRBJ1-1	CASSLGQGTEAFF	TGTGCCAGCAGTTTGGGACAGGGCACTGAAGCTTTCTTT
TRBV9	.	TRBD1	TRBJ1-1	CASSVGGGVGTEAFF	TGTGCCAGCAGCGTAGGAGGGGGCGTGGGCACTGAAGCTTTCTTT
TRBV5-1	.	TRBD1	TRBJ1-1	CASSFTKSTGTHEAFF	TGCGCCAGCAGCTTTACCAAGTCGACAGGGACTCACGAAGCTTTCTTT
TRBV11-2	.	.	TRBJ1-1	CASSLERYRAAFF	TGTGCCAGCAGCTTAGAACGCTACAGGGCGGCTTTCTTT
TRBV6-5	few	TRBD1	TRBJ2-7	CASRLGGSVYEQYF	TGTGCCAGCAGATTAGGGGGCTCCGTCTACGAGCAGTACTTC
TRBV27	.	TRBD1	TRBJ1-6	CASSTTGGRYSPLHF	TGTGCCAGCAGTACTACAGGGGGCCGGTACTCACCCCTCCACTTT
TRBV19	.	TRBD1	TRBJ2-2	CASTNPGQIFTGELFF	TGTGCCAGTACCAACCCGGGACAGATATTCACCGGGGAGCTGTTTTTT
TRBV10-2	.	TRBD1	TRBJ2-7	CASSQTGSIDEQYF	TGCGCCAGCAGCCAGACAGGGTCTATAGACGAGCAGTACTTC
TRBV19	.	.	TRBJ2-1	CASSSTGLNEQFF	TGTGCCAGTAGTAGTACAGGCCTGAATGAGCAGTTCTTC
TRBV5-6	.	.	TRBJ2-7	CASSLRMGRVYEQYF	TGTGCCAGCAGCTTGAGGATGGGGAGAGTCTACGAGCAGTACTTC
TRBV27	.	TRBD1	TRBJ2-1	CASSFSGTGSRAEQFF	TGTGCCAGCAGTTTTTCCGGGACAGGGTCCCGGGCTGAGCAGTTCTTC